The rows below give T cell receptor beta chains drawn from one sample of a study of T cells after yellow fever vaccination. TCRdb re-called the 5' RACE reads with MiXCR, one entry per CDR3 protein. This sample carries approximately 69,000 distinct CDR3 sequences, roughly 6% of them seen once, and the ten largest clones take under 2.5%. The sequencing here drew on CD4+ T cells sorted from PBMCs, taken around 15 days after the first yellow fever vaccination. The receptors shown here come from a man between 18 and 35 years old who received the YFV17D yellow fever vaccine. Each CDR3 is given with its conserved first and last residue. The D gene is left open where the match is weak. Clone size is not always given. Where it is, it says once, few, many or a class for expanded clones.

CDR3 DNA: TGTGCCAGCAGCCTTTGGGGATACGGCTCCGAGCAGTACTTC
CDR3 protein: CASSLWGYGSEQYF
J gene: TRBJ2-7
D gene: NA
clone size: many
V gene: TRBV3-1
CDR3 length: 14

CDR3 DNA: TGTGCCAGCAGTTTATTTACTAGCGGGGGGGCTACAGATACGCAGTATTTT
CDR3 protein: CASSLFTSGGATDTQYF
J gene: TRBJ2-3
D gene: TRBD2
clone size: many
V gene: TRBV28
CDR3 length: 17

CDR3 DNA: TGTGCCAGCAGCTTGTGGGGGGCCATCTACGAGCAGTACTTC
CDR3 protein: CASSLWGAIYEQYF
J gene: TRBJ2-7
D gene: NA
clone size: many
V gene: TRBV5-6
CDR3 length: 14

CDR3 DNA: TGTGCCAGCAGCAGGGACCTCGAGCGGACAGATACGCAGTATTTT
CDR3 protein: CASSRDLERTDTQYF
J gene: TRBJ2-3
D gene: NA
clone size: many
V gene: TRBV7-9
CDR3 length: 15

CDR3 DNA: TGTGCCAGCTCGAGGGACCTAAACACTGAAGCTTTCTTT
CDR3 protein: CASSRDLNTEAFF
J gene: TRBJ1-1
D gene: NA
clone size: many
V gene: TRBV18
CDR3 length: 13

CDR3 DNA: TGCGCCAGCATGCGGCGTGGGGGAATCGGCACCGGGGAGCTGTTTTTT
CDR3 protein: CASMRRGGIGTGELFF
J gene: TRBJ2-2
D gene: NA
clone size: many
V gene: TRBV5-1
CDR3 length: 16

CDR3 DNA: TGTGCCATCTCCCGGACTAGCGGGGACCAAGAGACCCAGTACTTC
CDR3 protein: CAISRTSGDQETQYF
J gene: TRBJ2-5
D gene: TRBD2
clone size: many
V gene: TRBV10-3
CDR3 length: 15

CDR3 DNA: TGCGCCAGCAGATCACCAGGGGGCGAAGGCACAGATACGCAGTATTTT
CDR3 protein: CASRSPGGEGTDTQYF
J gene: TRBJ2-3
D gene: TRBD1
clone size: NA
V gene: TRBV5-1
CDR3 length: 16

CDR3 DNA: TGTGCCAGCAGCGTAGGGACTAGCGGGGGGGCCGAGGAGACCCAGTACTTC
CDR3 protein: CASSVGTSGGAEETQYF
J gene: TRBJ2-5
D gene: TRBD2
clone size: NA
V gene: TRBV9
CDR3 length: 17

CDR3 DNA: TGTGCCAGCATTTCAGCCGGGACAGGCGGATCGAGGAGACAAGAGACCCAGTACTTC
CDR3 protein: CASISAGTGGSRRQETQYF
J gene: TRBJ2-5
D gene: TRBD1
clone size: few
V gene: TRBV12-3/TRBV12-4
CDR3 length: 19

CDR3 DNA: TGTGCCAGCAGCTCCGGGTGCCCCGGGGAGCTGTTTTTT
CDR3 protein: CASSSGCPGELFF
J gene: TRBJ2-2
D gene: NA
clone size: NA
V gene: TRBV5-5
CDR3 length: 13

CDR3 DNA: TGCAGTGCTAGGTCAAGATTCGCGAACACCGGGGAGCTGTTTTTT
CDR3 protein: CSARSRFANTGELFF
J gene: TRBJ2-2
D gene: NA
clone size: few
V gene: TRBV20-1
CDR3 length: 15

CDR3 DNA: TGTGCCAGCAGCCCCCGACAGGGTGGGATGGGCAATGAGCAGTTCTTC
CDR3 protein: CASSPRQGGMGNEQFF
J gene: TRBJ2-1
D gene: TRBD1
clone size: many
V gene: TRBV7-9
CDR3 length: 16

CDR3 DNA: TGTGCCAGCAGCTGGTCCTCCTACAATGAGCAGTTCTTC
CDR3 protein: CASSWSSYNEQFF
J gene: TRBJ2-1
D gene: NA
clone size: many
V gene: TRBV7-2
CDR3 length: 13

CDR3 DNA: TGTGCCAGCATCCGGGTCTTAATTAATCAGCCCCAGCATTTT
CDR3 protein: CASIRVLINQPQHF
J gene: TRBJ1-5
D gene: NA
clone size: many
V gene: TRBV27
CDR3 length: 14

CDR3 DNA: TGTGCCACCAGTGGGGCCGGGACTAGCGGCAATGAGCAGTTCTTC
CDR3 protein: CATSGAGTSGNEQFF
J gene: TRBJ2-1
D gene: TRBD2
clone size: many
V gene: TRBV24-1
CDR3 length: 15

CDR3 DNA: TGTGCCATCAGTGACCCGAAGACAGGGCTCTCCCACAATGAGCAGTTCTTC
CDR3 protein: CAISDPKTGLSHNEQFF
J gene: TRBJ2-1
D gene: TRBD1
clone size: many
V gene: TRBV10-3
CDR3 length: 17